The T cell receptor beta chain described here comes from a study of identical twins' blood T cells. Overall study: Roughly 50 million reads came from some 12 libraries, six alpha, six beta.

Study results and caveats: Twins reportedly had markedly more similar V usage than unrelated donors, even among out-of-frame TCRbeta clonotypes. Twins shared more top CDR3 clonotypes than unrelated donors did.

Original processing notes: Each donor had about 85,000 to nearly 500,000 clonotypes. Using its own MiXCR run on the 5' RACE reads, TCRdb lists one record per CDR3 protein. TCRdb's processing, not the authors' own work, is the source of the V and J calls. The sample lists roughly 380,000 distinct CDR3 sequences, about 28% seen once, with 6.1% in the top ten. The V segment lost 2 bases and the J segment 8 bases; nucleotides outside the gene matches: 11. CDR1 DFQATT and CDR2 SNEGSKA come from the germline V gene (reference sequence). This CDR3 has 14 amino acids. Note on this clonotype: The antigen is not known.

This receptor was taken from a woman aged 18 to 49 in good health. The rearrangement joins TRBV20-1 to TRBJ1-1, with 7 positions matching TRBD1. Specimen: PBMCs. The DNA for the CDR3 is TGCAGTGCTAGAAGGGGGTGGACAGGCTGGGAAGCTTTCTTT. This translates into CSARRGWTGWEAFF.